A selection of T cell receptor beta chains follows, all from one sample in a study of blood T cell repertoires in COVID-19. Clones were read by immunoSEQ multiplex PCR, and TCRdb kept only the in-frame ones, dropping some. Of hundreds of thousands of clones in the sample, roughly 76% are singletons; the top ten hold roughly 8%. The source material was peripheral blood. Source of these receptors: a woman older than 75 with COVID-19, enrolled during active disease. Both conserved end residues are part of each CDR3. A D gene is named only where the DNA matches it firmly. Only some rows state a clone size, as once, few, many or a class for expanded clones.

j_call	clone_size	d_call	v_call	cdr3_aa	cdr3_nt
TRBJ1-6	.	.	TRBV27	CASRRPDLLNSPLHF	TGTGCCAGCAGGCGGCCTGACCTTTTAAATTCACCCCTCCACTTT
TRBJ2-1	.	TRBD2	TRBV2	CASRRTSGNYNEQFF	TGTGCCAGCCGACGGACTAGCGGGAACTACAATGAGCAGTTCTTC
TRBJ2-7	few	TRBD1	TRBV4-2	CASSQEMLGTGQGYEQYF	TGTGCCAGCAGCCAAGAGATGCTAGGGACAGGGCAAGGCTACGAGCAGTACTTC
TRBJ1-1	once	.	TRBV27	CASSVQGWGNTEAFF	TGTGCCAGCAGTGTACAGGGTTGGGGGAACACTGAAGCTTTCTTT
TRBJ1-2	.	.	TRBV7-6	CASSLTAGAVGYTF	TGTGCCAGCAGCTTGACGGCGGGGGCAGTTGGCTACACCTTC
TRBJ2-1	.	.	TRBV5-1	CASSLDGLRDEQFF	TGCGCCAGCAGCTTGGATGGACTTAGGGATGAGCAGTTCTTC
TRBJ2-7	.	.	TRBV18	CASSLDSLNYYEQYF	TGTGCCAGCTCCCTCGACAGTCTTAATTACTACGAGCAGTACTTC
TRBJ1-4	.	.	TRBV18	CASSPAGNNEKLFF	TGTGCCAGCTCACCAGCAGGGAATAATGAAAAACTGTTTTTT
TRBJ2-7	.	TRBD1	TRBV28	CASSWTGWSHEQYF	TGTGCCAGCAGTTGGACAGGGTGGTCCCACGAGCAGTACTTC
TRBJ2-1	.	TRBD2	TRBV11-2	CASSLGGRAKNEQFF	TGTGCCAGCAGCTTGGGGGGGAGGGCCAAGAATGAGCAGTTCTTC
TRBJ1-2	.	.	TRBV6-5	CASSPTSGGHGYTF	TGTGCCAGCAGCCCGACTAGCGGAGGGCACGGCTACACCTTC
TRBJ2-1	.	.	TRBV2	CASRAAGTYNEQFF	TGTGCCAGCAGAGCGGCAGGAACCTACAATGAGCAGTTCTTC
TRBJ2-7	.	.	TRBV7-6	CASSLADTDSYEQYF	TGTGCCAGCAGCTTAGCCGACACGGACTCCTACGAGCAGTACTTC
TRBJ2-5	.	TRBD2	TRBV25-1	CASRGLAGLETQYF	TGTGCCAGCAGAGGACTAGCGGGGTTGGAGACCCAGTACTTC
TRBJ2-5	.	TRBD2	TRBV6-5	CASTGLPRQTQYF	TGTGCCAGTACGGGACTACCTAGGCAGACCCAGTACTTC
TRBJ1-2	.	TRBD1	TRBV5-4	CASSSRQGVGYGYTF	TGTGCCAGCAGCTCAAGACAGGGCGTAGGCTATGGCTACACCTTC
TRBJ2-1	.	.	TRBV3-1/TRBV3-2	CASSQGSLFGGAGSRASYNEQFF	TGTGCCAGCAGCCAAGGGTCCCTATTTGGTGGAGCGGGTAGTAGAGCCTCCTACAATGAGCAGTTCTTC
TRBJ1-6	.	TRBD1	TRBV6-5	CASTLDRGPSPLHF	TGTGCCAGCACCCTGGACAGGGGCCCCTCACCCCTCCACTTT
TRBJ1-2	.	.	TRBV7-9	CASSSSPGTSYTF	TGTGCCAGCAGCTCGTCGCCGGGGACTAGCTACACCTTC
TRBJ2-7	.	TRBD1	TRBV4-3	CASSHETGVRYEQYF	TGCGCCAGCAGCCACGAAACAGGGGTCCGCTACGAGCAGTACTTC
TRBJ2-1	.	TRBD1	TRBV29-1	CSVGQESSYNEQFF	TGCAGCGTAGGACAGGAAAGCTCCTACAATGAGCAGTTCTTC
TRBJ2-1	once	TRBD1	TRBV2	CASTGQAFNEQFF	TGTGCCAGCACGGGACAGGCGTTCAATGAGCAGTTCTTC
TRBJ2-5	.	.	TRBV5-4	CASSKGQGIGETQYF	TGTGCCAGCAGCAAGGGGCAGGGGATTGGGGAGACCCAGTACTTC
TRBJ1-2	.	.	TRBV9	CASSVGLSTSGGGYTF	TGTGCCAGCAGCGTAGGTCTTTCGACTTCCGGAGGGGGCTACACCTTC
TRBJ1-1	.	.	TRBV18	CASSSLGFMNTEAFF	TGTGCCAGCTCCTCCCTGGGCTTTATGAACACTGAAGCTTTCTTT
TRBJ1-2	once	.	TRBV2	CASSDGIGGGYGYTF	TGTGCCAGCAGTGACGGTATAGGGGGGGGCTATGGCTACACCTTC
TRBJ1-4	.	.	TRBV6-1	CASSDYIRGTTNEKLFF	TGTGCCAGCAGTGACTACATCCGAGGGACAACTAATGAAAAACTGTTTTTT
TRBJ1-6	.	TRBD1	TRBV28	CASSPTGEGNSPLHF	TGTGCCAGCAGTCCTACAGGGGAAGGTAATTCACCCCTCCACTTT
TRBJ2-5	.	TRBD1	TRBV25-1	CASRGTGPWETQYF	TGTGCCAGCAGAGGGACAGGTCCCTGGGAGACCCAGTACTTC
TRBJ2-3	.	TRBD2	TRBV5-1	CASKLVPSGLIDTQYF	TGCGCCAGCAAACTGGTGCCTAGCGGGCTTATAGATACGCAGTATTTT